This T cell receptor beta chain originates from a study of cytomegalovirus exposure and HLA in healthy donors. Study details: Around 78 million unique TCRs, all from HLA-typed donors, were included in an early release of the data. Of about 400 genotyped donors, about 80% clustered with self-reported Caucasian donors.

The CDR3 has 17 amino acids. Germline lookup yields CDR1 SGHTA and CDR2 FQGNSA. The V end was cut by 5 bases, the J end by 8 bases, with 24 bases between. The PCR made use of 60 Vbeta and 13 Jbeta primers. Clones were read by immunoSEQ multiplex PCR, and TCRdb kept only the in-frame ones, dropping some. The data show about 250,000 clones, about 66% seen once. The source material was PBMCs. The chain joins TRBV7-2 to TRBJ1-4; tentative D call: TRBD1 (6 bases). This clonotype originated in a female donor in good health and CMV-seronegative. The CDR3, as DNA: TGTGCCAGCAGCCAGCATGACTTCACAGGGAATATAGAAAAACTGTTTTTT. It codes for CASSQHDFTGNIEKLFF. The complete variable domain, with remaining parts taken from reference TRBV7-2 and TRBJ1-4, reads GAGVSQSPSNKVTEKGKDVELRCDPISGHTALYWYRQSLGQGLEFLIYFQGNSAPDKSGLPSDRFSAERTGGSVSTLTIQRTQQEDSAVYLCASSQHDFTGNIEKLFFGSGTQLSVL.